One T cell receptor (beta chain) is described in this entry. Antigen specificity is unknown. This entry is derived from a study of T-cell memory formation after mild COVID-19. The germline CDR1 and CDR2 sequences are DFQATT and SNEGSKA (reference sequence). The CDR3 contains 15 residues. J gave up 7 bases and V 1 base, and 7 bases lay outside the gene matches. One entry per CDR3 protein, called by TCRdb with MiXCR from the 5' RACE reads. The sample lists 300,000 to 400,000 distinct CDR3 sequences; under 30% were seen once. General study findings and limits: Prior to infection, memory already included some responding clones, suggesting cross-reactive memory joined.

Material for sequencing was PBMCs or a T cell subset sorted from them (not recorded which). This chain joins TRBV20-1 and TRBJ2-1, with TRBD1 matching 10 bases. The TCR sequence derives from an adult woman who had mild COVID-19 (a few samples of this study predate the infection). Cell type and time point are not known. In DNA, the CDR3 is TGCAGTGCTAGAGCGACAGGGGGCGCCTTGAATGAGCAGTTCTTC. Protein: CSARATGGALNEQFF.